Listed below are T cell receptor beta chains from one sample, sequenced in a study of shared clonotypes between healthy human individuals. Assay used: immunoSEQ multiplex PCR; TCRdb lists only in-frame clones, some missing. Here the sample spans over a million clones, 98% being singletons. The specimen was naive CD4+ T cells sorted from blood. The receptors shown here come from a man younger than 45 in good health. Each CDR3 is given with its conserved first and last residue. A D gene is named only where the DNA matches it firmly.

V	D	J	CDR3	DNA
TRBV28	NA	TRBJ1-5	CASTQRNQPQHF	TGTGCCAGCACCCAGAGGAATCAGCCCCAGCATTTT
TRBV11-2	NA	TRBJ2-4	CASSFFLGGGGVAKNIQYF	TGTGCCAGCAGCTTCTTCCTGGGGGGAGGAGGTGTAGCCAAAAACATTCAGTACTTC
TRBV7-2	NA	TRBJ2-3	CASSKEGEGLPINTQYF	TGTGCCAGCAGCAAAGAGGGGGAGGGCCTCCCGATTAATACGCAGTATTTT
TRBV9	TRBD1	TRBJ1-5	CASSVGAGGVGQPQHF	TGTGCCAGCAGCGTAGGGGCAGGGGGCGTAGGTCAGCCCCAGCATTTT
TRBV5-4	TRBD2	TRBJ2-3	CASSPGGGPKDTQYF	TGTGCCAGCAGCCCCGGGGGAGGGCCGAAAGATACGCAGTATTTT
TRBV29-1	NA	TRBJ1-2	CSVVAGAVNYGYTF	TGCAGCGTTGTGGCAGGGGCTGTTAACTATGGCTACACCTTC
TRBV27	NA	TRBJ2-7	CASSLRWGEQYF	TGTGCCAGCAGTTTAAGGTGGGGCGAGCAGTACTTC
TRBV7-7	NA	TRBJ2-7	CASSPLSGDSTHF	TGTGCTAGCAGCCCTCTTTCGGGCGACTCTACCCATTTC
TRBV28	NA	TRBJ2-2	CASSPRTAPNTGELFF	TGTGCCAGCAGCCCCCGGACGGCTCCCAACACCGGGGAGCTGTTTTTT
TRBV19	NA	TRBJ1-1	CASVLQGNTEAFF	TGTGCCAGTGTTTTACAGGGGAACACTGAAGCTTTCTTT
TRBV11-2	TRBD2	TRBJ2-1	CASSRGTSGNNEQFF	TGTGCCAGCAGCCGCGGGACTAGCGGGAACAATGAGCAGTTCTTC